This entry describes one TCR beta chain. The antigen it recognizes is unknown. No base quality values were provided; no much bigger clone lies one nucleotide off. The data stem from a study of pediatric ulcerative colitis (dated by TCRdb to about 2019). About the study as a whole: From about ten newly diagnosed, treatment-naive pediatric ulcerative colitis patients and a few non-IBD control children, paired blood and rectal samples were collected.

Broader findings and caveats from the paper: Because repertoires came from total lymphocyte DNA, patterns in rare subsets such as regulatory T cells may not be reflected. A couple of rectal CDR3 clonotypes were present in all ulcerative colitis patients and in none of the controls. T cells from blood may have been included in the rectal pinch biopsies, particularly in patients with overt colitis. Features of the rectal repertoire distinguished controls, mild-moderate colitis patients and acute severe colitis patients, and in acute severe colitis rectal diversity was lower because of clonal expansions. The healthy control group was small, with only four individuals. Clonal overlap between a subject's own blood and rectum was significantly greater in ulcerative colitis patients than in controls, which suggests more T cell trafficking to inflamed tissue. For technical reasons, substantially fewer templates were yielded by the blood samples of a couple of patients, and these blood samples were excluded from blood-rectal overlap analysis.

Through the immunoSEQ TRB Survey service, multiplex V and J primers were used to amplify rearranged CDR3 beta regions from genomic DNA. To keep depth equal across samples, survey-level sequencing depth of up to 500,000 reads per sample was applied. Libraries were purified and pooled, and sequencing was performed on Illumina technology. On the authors' methods: immunoSEQ online tools were used for productive clonality, sample overlap, pairwise scatters, CDR3 beta length, V/D/J gene usage and productiveness. Alongside Shannon and Simpson indices, calculated diversity was computed as the number of unique rearrangements divided by total templates, multiplied by 100. For principal component analysis, Z-score normalized data were analyzed with the R prcomp function and the ggbiplot package. Morisita's index was used to measure clonal overlap between blood and rectum within each subject. Here the immuneACCESS table is served through TCRdb, limited to in-frame sequences with V and J called. Missing clones are a known gap in these copies; in checked studies unresolved V genes cover under half, and the rest lacks a known reason. That table gives V, J and clone size, and the DNA gave D and trimming. Present in this sample are approximately 17,000 clones, 60% to 80% of which were seen just once. The ten biggest clones cover approximately 8% of the sample.

Measured from the cysteine to the phenylalanine, the CDR3 is 13 residues long. The sequence is cut down to CDR3 DNA, 39 bases in frame from base 1. The germline V end is reduced by 8 bases and the J end by 4 bases; junction bases left unmatched: 7. CDR1 and CDR2, per the germline V gene (reference sequence), are LNHDA and SQIVND. One to two pinch biopsies were taken from the rectum for research during colonoscopy. The control children had a colonoscopy because IBD was suspected, showed normal endoscopy both macroscopically and histologically, and did not receive an IBD diagnosis during the next year. Rectal biopsies were digested with proteinase K before DNA isolation. The Wizard kit (Promega) was used to extract genomic DNA from the blood and intestinal samples.

This TCR derives from a boy between 10 and 17 years old who was a control in a study of pediatric ulcerative colitis. The chain is made from TRBV19 and TRBJ1-2, with 7 middle bases fitting TRBD1. Sequenced input: gut tissue. The DNA reads TGTGCCAGTGACAGGGTTACGGGCTATGGCTACACCTTC. Translated, it reads CASDRVTGYGYTF.